This passage covers 12 T cell receptor beta chains from one sample sequenced in a study of identical twins listed by TCRdb under 2016. The library was made by 5' RACE. The sample was run on an Illumina HiSeq 2000. The public reads were reprocessed in TCRdb via fastp at Q25 and MiXCR, keeping in-frame beta chains. Rows with one shared CDR3 protein collapse into an entry with the most common genes and DNA. The sample contains roughly 230,000 distinct CDR3 sequences, about 9% of them found a single time. Clones ranked in the top ten supply approximately 3% of the sample. This same sample was also taken into another study, of yellow fever vaccine responses in identical twins.

The specimen was CD8+ T cells sorted from blood. The source is a woman aged 18-29 years in good health.

This clonotype has ten or more counts. V is TRBV12-3 or TRBV12-4 and J is TRBJ2-2; 9 bases fit TRBD2. The V segment lost 10 bases and the J segment 6 bases; nucleotides outside the gene matches: 12. CDR3 length equals 15 residues. CDR3 amino acids: CATTGGGLAPGELFF. The CDR3 DNA is TGTGCCACCACGGGAGGGGGACTAGCCCCCGGGGAGCTGTTTTTT.

The table lists this clonotype with a few counts. The rearrangement joins TRBV5-1 to TRBJ2-1; 11 bases map to TRBD1. From germline, CDR1 is SGHRS and CDR2 YFSETQ. CDR3 length: 16 residues. J lost 3 bases, V lost 3 bases, and 5 bases had no gene match. The CDR3 loop is CASSSGDRGNYNEQFF. CDR3 nucleotide sequence: TGCGCCAGCAGCTCTGGGGACAGGGGGAACTACAATGAGCAGTTCTTC.

The chain couples TRBV27 to TRBJ2-7, with 8 bases matching TRBD1. This CDR3 contains 14 residues. V shed 2 bases, J shed 3 bases, and the junction held 3 bases outside the gene matches. Germline CDR1 is MNHEY and CDR2 is SMNVEV (reference sequence). The CDR3 bases are TGTGCCAGCAGTTTAGGGGGACAGGACTACGAGCAGTACTTC. Encoded protein: CASSLGGQDYEQYF.

The chain uses TRBV7-2 and TRBJ2-7, with a possible D match to TRBD2 (5 bases). V lost 2 bases to trimming and J lost 2 bases, with 13 bases between them. There are 15 residues in the CDR3. Germline assignment: CDR1 SGHTA and CDR2 FQGNSA. CDR3 protein: CASSLYLGETYEQYF. As DNA, the CDR3 is TGTGCCAGCAGCTTATATCTCGGGGAGACCTACGAGCAGTACTTC.

The table lists this clonotype with a few counts. This chain links TRBV15 with TRBJ2-7; TRBD1 matches 7 bases. Germline CDR1 LNHNV, CDR2 YYDKDF (reference sequence). This CDR3 region has 18 residues. V lost 5 bases and J lost 3; bases outside the gene matches: 19. CDR3 sequence: CATSSPGTARVDYYEQYF. CDR3 sequence (DNA): TGTGCCACCAGCTCCCCCGGGACAGCCCGTGTTGATTACTACGAGCAGTACTTC.

The chain joins TRBV20-1 to TRBJ2-7; D remains unclear. V was shortened by 0 bases and J by 3 bases, with 12 bases between the two germline ends. CDR1 DFQATT and CDR2 SNEGSKA come from the germline V gene (reference sequence). This CDR3 region has 14 residues. The CDR3 coding sequence is TGCAGTGCTAGAGATTCCGAGGCATACTACGAGCAGTACTTC. Residues: CSARDSEAYYEQYF.

The chain uses TRBV7-2 and TRBJ2-1, with D perhaps assigned TRBD1 or TRBD2 (5 bases each). The germline V and J ends were trimmed by 4 bases and 8 bases, with 12 bases remaining between them. Looked up from germline, CDR1 is SGHTA and CDR2 is FQGNSA. The CDR3 is made up of 13 amino acids. The CDR3 nucleotides are TGTGCCAGCAGCTACGGGGTCAGGGATGAGCAGTTCTTC. Translation gives CASSYGVRDEQFF.

This clonotype was detected only a few times. The rearrangement links TRBV6-1 to TRBJ1-1, with D maybe TRBD1 (6 bases). Trimming took off 6 bases at V and 1 base at J, with 18 bases between the two ends. The CDR3 is 16 amino acids. Germline V gives CDR1 MNHNS, CDR2 SASEGT. In DNA form, the CDR3 reads TGTGCCAGCAGCTTTCGACCCAACAGGGCGAACACTGAAGCTTTCTTT. This translates into CASSFRPNRANTEAFF.

This clonotype was seen at least ten times. The V and J genes are TRBV29-1 and TRBJ2-7, with 8 bases matching TRBD1. Trimming at V came to 8 bases and at J to 3 bases, leaving 6 bases not matched to a gene. The CDR3 runs 12 residues. CDR1 and CDR2 from the germline V gene are SQVTM and ANQGSEA. The DNA for the CDR3 is TGCAGCACCTGGGGGACAGGCTACGAGCAGTACTTC. Amino acids: CSTWGTGYEQYF.

V gene TRBV3-1 combines with J gene TRBJ2-7; TRBD2 agrees at 7 bases. CDR1 is LGHDT, CDR2 YNNKEL, per germline (reference sequence). This CDR3 has 15 residues. V lost 2 bases and J lost 0; bases outside the gene matches: 4. The CDR3 loop is CASSQPGGNSYEQYF. DNA for the CDR3: TGTGCCAGCAGCCAACCGGGGGGTAACTCCTACGAGCAGTACTTC.

The J gene is TRBJ2-5, the V gene TRBV6-1; perhaps TRBD1 as D (6 bases). The germline CDR1 and CDR2 sequences are MNHNS and SASEGT. This CDR3 comprises 15 residues. The V gene lost 8 bases and the J gene lost 4 bases, with 20 bases spanning the gap. CDR3 residues: CASCREWGRRETQYF. The CDR3 nucleotides are TGTGCCAGCTGCCGAGAATGGGGGCGGAGAGAGACCCAGTACTTC.

This CDR3 reads CASTGLAGRETQYF. In nucleotides, the CDR3 is TGTGCCAGCACCGGACTAGCGGGGAGGGAGACCCAGTACTTC. V and J are TRBV7-2 and TRBJ2-5; 12 bases map to TRBD2. The CDR3 runs 14 residues. With V trimmed by 7 bases and J by 5 bases, 5 bases remained unmatched. Germline V gene data show CDR1 as SGHTA and CDR2 as FQGNSA.